The clone carrying this T cell receptor beta chain was seen just once. Its antigen remains unidentified. Sequencing was performed with immunoSEQ multiplex PCR; in TCRdb, only in-frame clones are kept and a portion is missing. The table shows approximately 140,000 clones, with 93% occurring only once. This entry comes from a study of T cell responses to AZD1222 COVID-19 vaccine. Broader study findings: Only six AZD1222 recipients tested seropositive at baseline. After the peak T cell response, and only then, were repertoires sampled. Unmutated variant regions are reportedly the target of nearly half of TCRs that are spike-specific.

Per the germline V gene, CDR1 is SGHRS and CDR2 is YFSETQ. Trimming left V 8 bases short and J 7 bases short, with 12 bases between. The CDR3 loop spans 11 amino acids. Sequencing was performed on peripheral blood, taken on day 0 of AZD1222 vaccination. This clonotype was sampled from an adult in good health. This chain links TRBV5-1 with TRBJ1-2; possibly TRBD1 for D (5 bases). In nucleotides, the CDR3 is TGCGCCAGTATTCCAGGGTTTGGCTACACCTTC. Protein: CASIPGFGYTF.